This T cell receptor beta chain was identified during a study of neurological immune-mediated disorders. In its sample, this clonotype was seen many times. Its matching antigen is unknown. The cDNA was synthesized by 5'RACE incorporating 10-nucleotide random UMIs. A single record per CDR3 protein comes from TCRdb applying MiXCR to the 5' RACE reads. Counted here are under 60,000 distinct CDR3 sequences, over 3% occurring once; the ten biggest clones make up about 6.3%. The V end was cut by 5 bases, the J end by 4 bases, with 11 bases between. The CDR3 runs to 13 residues. CDR1 and CDR2 (germline): SGHAT, FQNNGV. Overall study results and limits: There was no association between the multiple sclerosis repertoire cluster and any clinical or MRI feature.

Specimen: PBMCs. The chain couples TRBV11-2 to TRBJ1-2; D might be TRBD1 (5 bases). The clonotype comes from a man aged 40-50 years with multiple sclerosis. The CDR3 DNA is TGTGCCAGCAGCCCCGGGGCAGTCTATGGCTACACCTTC. Protein: CASSPGAVYGYTF.